The present T cell receptor (beta chain) was sequenced within a study of shared clonotypes between healthy human individuals. Study-level results: Clonotype sharing across several donors was observed for 4% to 6.5% of naive CD4 clonotypes.

Deep was the level used in running the assay. The method was immunoSEQ multiplex PCR; TCRdb's version includes in-frame clones alone and lacks a portion of them. The table includes some 2,000,000 clones, approximately 94% detected once. The CDR3 extends over 15 amino acids. CDR1 and CDR2 (germline): MNHEY, SVGAGI. Trimming cost V 9 bases and J 1 base, with 13 bases left between them. Note on this clone: As yet, its antigen is unknown.

CD45RO-negative CD8 cells positively selected for CCR7 made up the naive population, which excluded terminally differentiated effector memory CD45RA+ cells. Donors comprised healthy HIV-negative adults lacking recent acute infections or vaccinations. Specimen: naive CD8+ T cells sorted from blood. The chain joins TRBV6-5 to TRBJ1-6; no definite D call. The TCR originated in a young man in good health. Here the CDR3 DNA reads TGTGCCAGTCAGACTGAGTTTTCCTATAATTCACCCCTCCACTTT. Its translation: CASQTEFSYNSPLHF.